These 8 T cell receptor beta chains share one sample of origin, sequenced in a study of T cells in Graves' hyperthyroidism and ophthalmopathy. RNA transcripts gave rise to amplified TCR beta CDR3 regions. A first-round RT-PCR of the TCR CDR3 used the HTBI primer set. Via MiXCR, TCRdb re-called the multiplex PCR reads, giving one row per CDR3 protein. The sample contains approximately 690,000 distinct CDR3 sequences, more than 14% of which appear only once. Specimen: blood. These receptors originate from a woman between 45 and 60 years old with Graves' ophthalmopathy.

The sample holds many counts of this clonotype. The chain recombines TRBV7-8 with TRBJ2-3, with a possible D match to TRBD2 (6 bases). Per the germline V gene, CDR1 is SGHVS and CDR2 is FQNEAQ. CDR3 length equals 16 residues. Trimming took 1 base from V and 5 from J, leaving 16 bases between them. The CDR3 coding sequence is TGTGCCAGCAGCTTAGTATTCTCTAGCGCCGGAGATACGCAGTATTTT. It yields the protein CASSLVFSSAGDTQYF.

This clonotype was found once. The chain couples TRBV19 to TRBJ2-7, with D tentatively TRBD2 (6 bases). CDR1 LNHDA and CDR2 SQIVND come from the germline V gene (reference sequence). This CDR3 contains 14 residues. Trimming left V 4 bases short and J 3 bases short, with 13 bases between. The CDR3 nucleotides read TGTGCCAGTAGTACAACTAGCAAAAACTACGAGCAGTACTTC. This codes for CASSTTSKNYEQYF.

In nucleotides, the CDR3 is TGCAGCGGGGGACACAGGGCCGCGAACACTGAAGCTTTCTTT. As protein: CSGGHRAANTEAFF. The chain has TRBV29-1 and TRBJ1-1; D might be TRBD1 (6 bases). The CDR3 length is 14 residues. CDR1 is SQVTM, CDR2 ANQGSEA, per germline. Trimming shortened V by 7 bases and J by 1 base, and 16 bases separated the two germline ends.

The table lists this clonotype with a count of one. This rearrangement joins TRBV14 to TRBJ2-1; no reliable D call. The CDR3 runs 14 residues. V lost 1 base and J 6 bases, leaving 10 bases between the germline ends. Germline values: CDR1 SGHDN, CDR2 FVKESK. The CDR3 sequence: CASSQVKLFNEQFF. CDR3 DNA sequence: TGTGCCAGCAGCCAAGTAAAGCTCTTCAATGAGCAGTTCTTC.

The sample holds a few counts of this clonotype. The gene calls are TRBV27 and TRBJ1-3; possibly TRBD1 for D (5 bases). The CDR3 spans 22 residues. Trimming removed 0 bases at V and 0 bases at J, with 27 bases between. CDR1 and CDR2 from the germline V gene are MNHEY and SMNVEV (reference sequence). The CDR3 DNA is TGTGCCAGCAGTTTATCCCCACTACGACAGCCAGACGACTTAAGCTCTGGAAACACCATATATTTT. Protein product: CASSLSPLRQPDDLSSGNTIYF.

This clonotype was counted many times. The chain links TRBV18 to TRBJ2-3, with 11 bases that match TRBD2. From germline, CDR1 is KGHSH and CDR2 LQKENI. This CDR3 is built from 17 residues. J gave up 4 bases and V 3 bases, and 9 bases lay outside the gene matches. The CDR3 protein is CASSPFLLAGEPDTQYF. In nucleotides, the CDR3 is TGTGCCAGCTCACCTTTTTTACTAGCGGGAGAACCAGATACGCAGTATTTT.

This clonotype occurred many times. The V call is TRBV7-6, the J call TRBJ2-5; D is unclear. CDR3 length: 15 residues. Germline assignment: CDR1 SGHVS and CDR2 FNYEAQ. V lost 1 base and J lost 7, with 16 bases in between. DNA for the CDR3: TGTGCCAGCAGCTTAGAAGTGGGTAGAGGTGGGACCCAGTACTTC. Translated, it gives CASSLEVGRGGTQYF.

Concerning this clonotype itself: This is likely a read error, given that the CDR3 carries no conserved phenylalanine or tryptophan at its end. The rearrangement links TRBV7-2 to TRBJ2-2; no definite D call. V gave up 3 bases and J gave up 1 base, with 9 bases separating them. The CDR3 has 15 amino acids. Germline V CDR1 and CDR2: SGHTA, FQGNSA. The DNA of the CDR3 is TGTGCCAGCAGCTTGGACGGGCGGAACACCGGGGAGCTGTTTCTT. Encoded protein: CASSLDGRNTGELFL.